What follows are 10 T cell receptor beta chains derived from one specimen sequenced in a study of T cells in localized non-small cell lung cancer. Produced via immunoSEQ multiplex PCR; TCRdb's table is partial and in-frame only. The table lists 2,100 or so clones, approximately 24% of them singletons. The sample here was lung tumor tissue, taken before any cancer treatment. All receptors come from a woman aged 40-70 years with stage I lung adenocarcinoma.

This clone was seen a handful of times. The chain has TRBV30 and TRBJ1-2, with no clear D. Per germline, CDR1 GTSNPN and CDR2 SVGIG (reference sequence). This CDR3 comprises 14 residues. With 6 bases removed from V and 8 bases from J, the gap between germline ends came to 22 bases. CDR3 nucleotide sequence: TGTGCCTGCGTGTCTTATGTTAGGTCGGAAGGCTACACCTTC. It is translated as CACVSYVRSEGYTF. Supplemented by reference TRBV30 and TRBJ1-2, the full variable domain reads SQTIHQWPATLVQPVGSPLSLECTVEGTSNPNLYWYRQAAGRGLQLLFYSVGIGQISSEVPQNLSASRPQDRQFILSSKKLLLSDSGFYLCACVSYVRSEGYTFGSGTRLTVV.

This chain connects TRBV14 to TRBJ2-7; D may be TRBD2 (7 bases). Germline V CDR1 and CDR2: SGHDN, FVKESK. The V and J ends lost 3 bases and 3 bases respectively, with 18 bases between them. The CDR3 has 16 amino acids. CDR3 sequence: CASSQRGGVRFYEQYF. The CDR3, as DNA: TGTGCCAGCAGCCAGCGAGGGGGGGTAAGATTCTACGAGCAGTACTTC.

This clone was seen a few times. The CDR3: CASTSSGDTQYF. For the CDR3, the DNA is TGTGCCAGCACCTCCTCCGGGGATACGCAGTATTTT. The chain carries TRBV6-8 and TRBJ2-3; D gene uncertain. Germline-derived CDR1 and CDR2 are MNHGY and SAAAGT. Trimming shortened V by 7 bases and J by 6 bases, and 11 bases separated the two germline ends. This CDR3 has 12 amino acids.

J is TRBJ1-1 and V is TRBV19, with a weak D call TRBD1 (5 bases). V was pared by 6 bases and J by 5 bases, with 13 bases between. This CDR3 spans 13 amino acids. Germline-derived CDR1 and CDR2 are LNHDA and SQIVND (reference sequence). CDR3: CASRERGHTEAFF. CDR3 DNA: TGTGCCAGTAGGGAGAGGGGCCATACTGAAGCTTTCTTT.

The chain recombines TRBV19 with TRBJ2-2; TRBD2 matches 7 bases. The V gene end was trimmed by 5 bases and the J gene end by 6 bases; junction bases not matched to a gene: 6. This CDR3 has 14 residues. From germline, CDR1 is LNHDA and CDR2 SQIVND (reference sequence). CDR3 in amino acids: CASSPLGGSGELFF. CDR3 nucleotide sequence: TGTGCCAGTAGTCCCTTGGGGGGGTCCGGGGAGCTGTTTTTT.

The CDR3 loop is CASSISGGRQETQYF. CDR3 DNA sequence: TGTGCCAGTAGTATTAGCGGGGGGCGTCAAGAGACCCAGTACTTC. The genes are TRBV19 and TRBJ2-5, with 10 nucleotides matching TRBD2. V dropped 3 bases and J dropped 2; count of bases not matched to a gene: 3. The CDR3 is made up of 15 amino acids. Per germline, CDR1 LNHDA and CDR2 SQIVND (reference sequence).

This clone was counted only a few times. V usage is TRBV6-8 and J usage is TRBJ1-1, with TRBD1 matching 9 bases. Per the germline V gene, CDR1 is MNHGY and CDR2 is SAAAGT. V gave up 9 bases and J gave up 7 bases; unmatched junction bases: 12. The CDR3 is made up of 14 amino acids. The CDR3 DNA follows: TGTGCCAGTTTCACGACAGGGGGAAATAATGAAGCTTTCTTT. Protein: CASFTTGGNNEAFF.

V gene TRBV6-8 combines with J gene TRBJ1-5, with 7 bases aligning to TRBD1. The CDR3 is 14 residues long. The V segment lost 10 bases and the J segment 4 bases; nucleotides outside the gene matches: 10. Per the germline V gene, CDR1 is MNHGY and CDR2 is SAAAGT. The CDR3 DNA sequence: TGTGCCACGTCTCAGACAGGGATAAATCAGCCCCAGCATTTT. Amino acid sequence: CATSQTGINQPQHF.

This clone has more than one count but fewer than ten. The chain couples TRBV9 to TRBJ1-1; D gene unclear. The CDR3 sequence is 13 residues long. The V and J ends lost 5 bases and 8 bases respectively, with 16 bases between them. From germline, CDR1 is SGDLS and CDR2 YYNGEE. In DNA form, the CDR3 reads TGTGCCAGCAGTGAATCGGCCATAGCCGAAGCTTTCTTT. It translates to CASSESAIAEAFF.

By its share, this clone is medium-sized. The chain uses TRBV6-8 and TRBJ2-1; D unclear. V was shortened by 5 bases and J by 7 bases, with 12 bases between the two germline ends. CDR1 is MNHGY, CDR2 SAAAGT, per germline. This CDR3 comprises 13 residues. CDR3 DNA sequence: TGTGCCAGCAGTGACGGCAGACCTAATGAGCAGTTCTTC. Translated, it gives CASSDGRPNEQFF.